A selection of T cell receptor beta chains follows, all from one sample in a study of T cell repertoires in cytomegalovirus infection. In TCRdb, the reads were re-called with MiXCR into one record per CDR3 protein. The profile covers some 240,000 distinct CDR3 sequences, with approximately 15% appearing a single time and over 40% taken by the ten largest. Sequences were obtained from CD8+ T cells from PBMCs. The receptors were gathered from a human donor in good health (CMV status not recorded). Some clones in this sample may be carry-over from other donors' samples. CDR3s leave out the opening cysteine and the closing phenylalanine or tryptophan. Clone size is shown for a subset of rows, as once, few, many or a class of expanded clone.

abundance,j_gene,v_gene,CDR3aa
-,TRBJ1-4,TRBV10-3,AISDGGRNEKLF
many,TRBJ2-1,TRBV19,ASSIPRTGFNEQF
many,TRBJ2-1,TRBV5-1,ASSLTGDWDEQF
many,TRBJ1-1,TRBV20-1,SASRENTEAF
many,TRBJ2-1,TRBV7-2,ASSLSGRGGYNEQF
few,TRBJ2-7,TRBV29-1,SVRTGERYEQY
many,TRBJ2-1,TRBV6-5,ASRPQGTSYNEQF
-,TRBJ2-2,TRBV7-2,ASSLLPNGGAGTGELF
many,TRBJ2-7,TRBV7-9,ASSSPQEYSSYEQY
few,TRBJ1-1,TRBV28,ASRLLLRGTEAF
-,TRBJ2-7,TRBV28,ASSLPQAWAYEQY
many,TRBJ2-5,TRBV7-6,ASSLGTSGGLGETQY
-,TRBJ1-2,TRBV19,ASRPQGAPDGYT
many,TRBJ2-1,TRBV11-2,ASSPRTSGGHNEQF
few,TRBJ1-2,TRBV6-5,ASSPPGIVNYGYT
-,TRBJ1-2,TRBV29-1,SAEMRADGYT
-,TRBJ1-1,TRBV5-1,ASSLITVQNTEAF
few,TRBJ2-7,TRBV29-1,SVEEVEQGVYEQY
many,TRBJ2-5,TRBV7-9,ASSSNRQGTQETQY
few,TRBJ2-7,TRBV6-2/TRBV6-3,ASLGTYEQY
many,TRBJ2-5,TRBV20-1,SARDLRVARETQY
-,TRBJ1-5,TRBV2,ASRGGNNQPQH
few,TRBJ1-1,TRBV7-9,ASSLSFETGNTEAF
-,TRBJ1-2,TRBV11-2,ASSLDGGTGYGYT
many,TRBJ1-2,TRBV28,ASSAGLPNYGYT
-,TRBJ2-1,TRBV20-1,SARGGGAFYTGYEQF
few,TRBJ1-2,TRBV29-1,SVEGTPGSGYGYT
-,TRBJ2-2,TRBV7-4,ASSLEELF
-,TRBJ1-3,TRBV28,ASRRGTGAGNTIY
-,TRBJ2-7,TRBV12-3/TRBV12-4,ASSLVGQGYEQY
many,TRBJ1-5,TRBV19,ASSVNSNQPQH
many,TRBJ1-2,TRBV7-2,ASSFNGDSNYGYT
many,TRBJ2-7,TRBV12-5,ASGLDGLAGNYEQY
few,TRBJ2-4,TRBV5-6,ASSPGNLAKNIQY
many,TRBJ1-4,TRBV4-1,ASSQDEVQMSEKLF
-,TRBJ2-3,TRBV6-6,ASSPLGVEGPDTQY
once,TRBJ1-2,TRBV6-2/TRBV6-3,ASTPDRDYGYT
-,TRBJ1-3,TRBV5-1,ASSLASGLDGNTIY
many,TRBJ1-1,TRBV10-3,AINGGNTEAF
few,TRBJ2-1,TRBV28,ASRSTASYNEQF
few,TRBJ1-2,TRBV9,ASSSQGRGLSYGYT
-,TRBJ2-7,TRBV29-1,SVVRGNDYEQY
-,TRBJ1-4,TRBV10-3,AISASGTGGSKEKLF
many,TRBJ2-7,TRBV19,ASSMTGSAYEQY
-,TRBJ1-5,TRBV18,ASSPPGHQPQH
many,TRBJ2-7,TRBV7-9,ASSLGTTYEQY
-,TRBJ2-4,TRBV15,ATSRGQGSNIQY
few,TRBJ1-2,TRBV29-1,SVDPGDNYGYT
many,TRBJ1-5,TRBV7-8,ASSPRTGNQPQH
few,TRBJ2-2,TRBV19,ASVDESTGELF
-,TRBJ2-5,TRBV15,ATRKAREETQY
-,TRBJ2-3,TRBV5-1,ASSPGQGADTQY
-,TRBJ2-1,TRBV9,ASSPFGGGENEQF
-,TRBJ1-2,TRBV27,ASSLRDLGPGYT
-,TRBJ1-3,TRBV4-3,ASSQDWGSGNTIY